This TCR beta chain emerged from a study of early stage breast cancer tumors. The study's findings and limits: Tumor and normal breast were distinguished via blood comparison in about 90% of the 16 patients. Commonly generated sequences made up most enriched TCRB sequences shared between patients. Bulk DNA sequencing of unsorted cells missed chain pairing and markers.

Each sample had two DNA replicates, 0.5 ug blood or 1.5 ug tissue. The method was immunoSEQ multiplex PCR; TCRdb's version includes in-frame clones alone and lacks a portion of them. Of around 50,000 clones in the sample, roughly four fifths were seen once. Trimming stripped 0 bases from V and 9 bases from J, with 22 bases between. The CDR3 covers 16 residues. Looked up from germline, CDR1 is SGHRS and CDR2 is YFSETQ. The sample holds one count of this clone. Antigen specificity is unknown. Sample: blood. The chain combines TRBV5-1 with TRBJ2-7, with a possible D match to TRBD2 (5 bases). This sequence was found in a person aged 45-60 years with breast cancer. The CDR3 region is CASSLAVTTKDGRQYF. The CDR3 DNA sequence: TGCGCCAGCAGCTTGGCCGTGACGACTAAAGATGGTAGGCAGTACTTC.